This is a list of T cell receptor beta chains from one sample in a study of HIV-infected patients and healthy controls. TCRdb passed the 5' RACE reads through MiXCR, listing each CDR3 protein once. The sample lists about 24,000 distinct CDR3 sequences; 8.5% to 9% were seen once. The sequenced material came from blood. The receptors originated from an adult in good health. Each CDR3 is given with its conserved first and last residue. Fields, in order: J gene, clone size, D gene, V gene, CDR3 protein, CDR3 DNA. The D gene is left open where the match is weak. Not all rows give a size; the values are once, few, many and, for expanded clones, a class.

TRBJ1-2	many	NA	TRBV7-8	CASSLTPSNYGYTF	TGTGCCAGCAGCTTAACACCTTCTAACTATGGCTACACCTTC
TRBJ2-3	many	NA	TRBV5-1	CASRIQLIGTDTQYF	TGCGCCAGCCGCATACAATTAATTGGCACAGATACGCAGTATTTT
TRBJ2-3	large	TRBD2	TRBV15	CATSRDDGGVVADTQYF	TGTGCCACCAGCAGAGATGATGGGGGGGTAGTTGCAGATACGCAGTATTTT
TRBJ1-1	many	NA	TRBV4-3	CASSLGRLNTEAFF	TGCGCCAGTTCACTAGGACGGTTGAACACTGAAGCTTTCTTT
TRBJ2-5	few	NA	TRBV18	CASSPLQGQETQYF	TGTGCCAGCTCACCACTACAGGGCCAAGAGACCCAGTACTTC
TRBJ2-2	many	NA	TRBV3-1	CASSQELGMNTGELFF	TGTGCCAGCAGCCAAGAATTGGGGATGAACACCGGGGAGCTGTTTTTT
TRBJ2-7	many	NA	TRBV6-5	CASSYVGTYEQYF	TGTGCCAGCAGTTACGTGGGGACCTACGAGCAGTACTTC
TRBJ1-1	many	NA	TRBV20-1	CSAREAGPNTEAFF	TGCAGTGCTAGAGAGGCAGGGCCCAACACTGAAGCTTTCTTT
TRBJ1-1	many	NA	TRBV5-1	CASSLGTANTEAFF	TGCGCCAGCAGCTTGGGGACAGCGAACACTGAAGCTTTCTTT
TRBJ1-1	many	NA	TRBV6-5	CASSSRGTRTWNTEAFF	TGTGCCAGCAGTTCCCGGGGGACAAGAACTTGGAACACTGAAGCTTTCTTT
TRBJ2-4	NA	NA	TRBV2	CASNGVAKNIQYF	TGTGCCAGCAATGGGGTAGCCAAAAACATTCAGTACTTC
TRBJ1-1	few	NA	TRBV6-2/TRBV6-3	CASSYVPGQKAFF	TGTGCCAGCAGTTACGTTCCCGGACAGAAAGCTTTCTTT
TRBJ2-7	many	NA	TRBV7-2	CASSERTGREYF	TGTGCCAGCAGCGAGCGGACAGGGAGGGAATACTTC
TRBJ2-3	many	NA	TRBV7-8	CASSWAVSTDTQYF	TGTGCCAGCAGCTGGGCGGTTAGCACAGATACGCAGTATTTT
TRBJ2-4	many	TRBD2	TRBV7-9	CASSYYSGADIQYF	TGTGCCAGCAGCTACTATAGCGGGGCAGACATTCAGTACTTC
TRBJ2-3	NA	TRBD2	TRBV4-3	CASSQDWTSGGEDTQYF	TGCGCCAGCAGCCAAGACTGGACTAGCGGGGGGGAAGATACGCAGTATTTT
TRBJ2-1	NA	TRBD2	TRBV7-9	CASSVRGGLGNNEQFF	TGTGCCAGCAGCGTGCGTGGGGGACTAGGTAACAATGAGCAGTTCTTC
TRBJ2-7	many	TRBD2	TRBV13	CASSSAGTPYEQYF	TGTGCCAGCAGCTCAGCGGGGACCCCCTACGAGCAGTACTTC
TRBJ1-3	many	NA	TRBV7-2	CASSPGRYSGNTIYF	TGTGCCAGCAGCCCAGGACGGTACTCTGGAAACACCATATATTTT
TRBJ1-1	medium-sized	NA	TRBV5-1	CASSFSPRGLDTEAFF	TGCGCCAGCAGCTTCTCACCTAGAGGGTTGGACACTGAAGCTTTCTTT
TRBJ1-5	many	TRBD1	TRBV28	CASSPTGVPVQPQHF	TGTGCCAGCAGTCCAACAGGGGTTCCTGTGCAGCCCCAGCATTTT
TRBJ2-7	NA	NA	TRBV6-2/TRBV6-3	CASNRLGEQYF	TGTGCCAGCAATCGGCTTGGGGAGCAGTACTTC
TRBJ1-5	many	NA	TRBV12-5	CASGLEAQQPQHF	TGTGCTAGTGGTTTGGAGGCCCAGCAGCCCCAGCATTTT
TRBJ1-5	few	NA	TRBV19	CASSIAGPWKPQHF	TGTGCCAGTAGTATAGCTGGGCCGTGGAAGCCCCAGCATTTT
TRBJ2-3	many	TRBD2	TRBV6-6	CASSYLIAGGSYF	TGTGCCAGCAGTTACCTGATAGCGGGGGGATCGTATTTT
TRBJ1-2	many	NA	TRBV28	CASKGGFGGYTF	TGTGCCAGCAAGGGGGGGTTCGGAGGCTACACCTTC
TRBJ1-1	many	NA	TRBV7-9	CASSFPRGRDTEAFF	TGTGCCAGCAGCTTCCCCAGGGGAAGAGACACTGAAGCTTTCTTT
TRBJ1-5	few	NA	TRBV11-2	CASSLSEIPPIYSNQPQHF	TGTGCCAGCAGCTTATCAGAGATTCCCCCAATTTATAGCAATCAGCCCCAGCATTTT
TRBJ1-5	many	TRBD1	TRBV29-1	CSVEGGQGAKSNQPQHF	TGCAGCGTTGAGGGGGGACAGGGGGCGAAATCGAATCAGCCCCAGCATTTT
TRBJ2-5	many	TRBD2	TRBV29-1	CSVERGETQYF	TGCAGCGTTGAGCGGGGGGAGACCCAGTACTTC
TRBJ2-1	NA	NA	TRBV5-6	CARSRGLEGVSSYNEQFF	TGTGCCAGAAGCCGAGGACTAGAGGGGGTCAGCTCCTACAATGAGCAGTTCTTC
TRBJ1-1	NA	NA	TRBV5-1	CASSQLSRDTEAFF	TGCGCCAGCAGCCAACTCTCCAGGGACACTGAAGCTTTCTTT
TRBJ2-3	many	NA	TRBV12-3/TRBV12-4	CASTHPDWGLSSTDTQYF	TGTGCCAGCACCCACCCGGACTGGGGATTATCTAGCACAGATACGCAGTATTTT
TRBJ2-5	many	NA	TRBV27	CASSLLGANWAETQYF	TGTGCCAGCAGTTTATTGGGGGCCAATTGGGCGGAGACCCAGTACTTC
TRBJ1-1	many	NA	TRBV18	CASSQTELNTEAFF	TGTGCCAGCTCGCAAACAGAGTTGAACACTGAAGCTTTCTTT
TRBJ2-7	NA	TRBD2	TRBV3-1	CASSGHHSGGDSNEQYF	TGTGCCAGCAGCGGTCACCATAGCGGGGGGGATAGCAACGAGCAGTACTTC
TRBJ1-1	many	NA	TRBV5-1	CASSDRRDTGGEAFF	TGCGCCAGCAGCGACCGGAGAGACACGGGGGGTGAAGCTTTCTTT
TRBJ2-2	many	NA	TRBV18	CASPEGEAANTGELFF	TGTGCCAGCCCAGAGGGGGAAGCGGCGAACACCGGGGAGCTGTTTTTT
TRBJ2-3	many	NA	TRBV7-2	CASSLLMTDTQYF	TGTGCCAGCAGCTTACTGATGACGGATACGCAGTATTTT
TRBJ2-7	many	TRBD1	TRBV20-1	CSAHGQGQTYEQYF	TGCAGTGCCCATGGACAGGGTCAGACCTACGAGCAGTACTTC
TRBJ2-2	many	NA	TRBV6-5	CASSLGPPTRNTGELFF	TGTGCCAGCAGTTTGGGACCTCCCACCCGTAACACCGGGGAGCTGTTTTTT